The 31 T cell receptor beta chains reported below all come from one sample, sequenced in a study of blood T cell repertoires in COVID-19. TCRdb's copy holds only in-frame clones and misses some; the assay was immunoSEQ multiplex PCR. The sample records 350,000 to 400,000 clones, about 89% being singletons. Sequencing used PBMCs or T cells enriched from blood (not recorded which). The receptors derive from a woman aged 40 to 50 who had been exposed to COVID-19.

The chain employs TRBV18 and TRBJ1-2; 8 bases fit TRBD1. After removal of 2 bases from V and 6 bases from J, the junction contained 8 bases not matched to a gene. This CDR3 is built from 15 residues. Germline V gives CDR1 KGHSH, CDR2 LQKENI. CDR3 region: CASSPTGGRGHGYTF. In DNA, the CDR3 is TGTGCCAGCTCACCAACCGGAGGCAGGGGGCATGGCTACACCTTC.

This sequence joins TRBV5-4 and TRBJ2-7, with 10 bases aligning to TRBD2. V lost 1 base to trimming and J lost 6 bases; unmatched junction nucleotides: 4. CDR1 and CDR2 (germline): SGHNT, YYREEE (reference sequence). The CDR3 is 14 amino acids. The CDR3 loop reads CASSLTSGVGEQYF. The CDR3 nucleotides are TGTGCCAGCAGCTTGACTAGCGGGGTAGGCGAGCAGTACTTC.

Points on this clone: Other DNA sequences of this sample code for an identical CDR3. This chain links TRBV18 with TRBJ1-4; 8 nucleotides align to TRBD1. Trimming removed 1 base from V and 2 bases from J; junction bases left unmatched: 0. Germline loops: CDR1 KGHSH, CDR2 LQKENI. This CDR3 has 15 amino acids. CDR3 nucleotides: TGTGCCAGCTCACCACGACAGGGGACTAATGAAAAACTGTTTTTT. Protein: CASSPRQGTNEKLFF. Full variable domain (missing parts from reference TRBV18 and TRBJ1-4): NAGVMQNPRHLVRRRGQEARLRCSPMKGHSHVYWYRQLPEEGLKFMVYLQKENIIDESGMPKERFSAEFPKEGPSILRIQQVVRGDSAAYFCASSPRQGTNEKLFFGSGTQLSVL.

The genes are TRBV19 and TRBJ2-7; 7 bases line up with TRBD2. Trimming removed 5 bases from V and 6 bases from J; junction bases left unmatched: 16. The CDR3 is 16 amino acids. Germline values: CDR1 LNHDA, CDR2 SQIVND (reference sequence). For the CDR3, the DNA is TGTGCCAGTAGTGCCGTGGTCCTAGCGGTCGGCGGCGAGCAGTACTTC. Its translation is CASSAVVLAVGGEQYF.

This clone was counted a few times. This chain connects TRBV5-1 to TRBJ1-2; 11 positions match TRBD1. The CDR3 extends over 15 amino acids. Per the germline V gene, CDR1 is SGHRS and CDR2 is YFSETQ. V lost 5 bases and J lost 8; bases outside the gene matches: 11. This CDR3 reads CASRFWTGGAGGYTF. The CDR3 DNA sequence: TGCGCCAGCAGATTTTGGACAGGGGGCGCGGGAGGCTACACCTTC. Filled out from reference TRBV5-1 and TRBJ1-2, the complete variable domain reads KAGVTQTPRYLIKTRGQQVTLSCSPISGHRSVSWYQQTPGQGLQFLFEYFSETQRNKGNFPGRFSGRQFSNSRSEMNVSTLELGDSALYLCASRFWTGGAGGYTFGSGTRLTVV.

The rearrangement uses TRBV29-1 and TRBJ2-3; D ambiguous. V lost 7 bases and J lost 5, with 10 bases in between. Germline V lookup: CDR1 SQVTM, CDR2 ANQGSEA. The CDR3 consists of 11 residues. This CDR3 reads CSAKTGDTQYF. In nucleotides, the CDR3 is TGCAGCGCAAAGACTGGAGATACGCAGTATTTT.

In its sample, this clone was seen a few times. The chain carries TRBV12-3 or TRBV12-4 and TRBJ1-2, with D hard to call. The CDR3 loop spans 11 amino acids. V shed 5 bases and J shed 7 bases, with 8 bases lying between them. The CDR3 DNA follows: TGTGCCAGCAGTCCGGGGTTTGGCTACACCTTC. Protein product: CASSPGFGYTF.

The rearrangement uses TRBV5-1 and TRBJ2-1; 10 nucleotides match TRBD2. The CDR3 runs 15 residues. V trimming: 2 bases; J trimming: 7 bases; junction bases outside the gene matches: 6. Germline-derived CDR1 and CDR2 are SGHRS and YFSETQ. As DNA, the CDR3 is TGCGCCAGCAGCTTACCTAGCGGGAGAGGGAATGAGCAGTTCTTC. It is translated as CASSLPSGRGNEQFF.

The CDR3 region is CASSLALAVTDNEQFF. Written as DNA, the CDR3 is TGCGCCAGCAGCTTGGCCCTAGCGGTAACCGACAATGAGCAGTTCTTC. The V call is TRBV5-1, the J call TRBJ2-1, with 7 nucleotides matching TRBD2. The V and J ends lost 0 bases and 5 bases, in that order; junction bases with no gene match: 8. The CDR3 consists of 16 residues. CDR1 SGHRS and CDR2 YFSETQ come from the germline V gene.

The CDR3, as DNA: TGTGCCAGCAGCCCTGTAGCGGGAGAAGTCGAGCAGTACTTC. This encodes CASSPVAGEVEQYF. This rearrangement joins TRBV5-4 to TRBJ2-7, with 9 bases that match TRBD2. The V gene end was trimmed by 4 bases and the J gene end by 6 bases; junction bases not matched to a gene: 8. Germline values: CDR1 SGHNT, CDR2 YYREEE (reference sequence). The CDR3 consists of 14 residues.

The chain links TRBV7-2 to TRBJ2-5, with D maybe TRBD2 (5 bases). The V end lost 8 bases, the J end lost 4 bases, and 17 bases lay between the germline ends. Per germline, CDR1 SGHTA and CDR2 FQGNSA. This CDR3 comprises 14 residues. The CDR3 bases are TGTGCCAGCGGGCCGCGAGTTGGGAGAGAGACCCAGTACTTC. This sequence encodes CASGPRVGRETQYF.

This rearrangement joins TRBV19 to TRBJ1-2; 12 bases map to TRBD1. CDR1 LNHDA and CDR2 SQIVND come from the germline V gene (reference sequence). The CDR3 contains 16 residues. V shed 5 bases, J shed 8 bases, and the junction held 12 bases outside the gene matches. DNA of the CDR3: TGTGCCAGTAGTCCACAACCGGGACAGGGGGCCGGGGGCTACACCTTC. Translating gives CASSPQPGQGAGGYTF. Complete variable domain (other parts from reference TRBV19 and TRBJ1-2): DGGITQSPKYLFRKEGQNVTLSCEQNLNHDAMYWYRQDPGQGLRLIYYSQIVNDFQKGDIAEGYSVSREKKESFPLTVTSAQKNPTAFYLCASSPQPGQGAGGYTFGSGTRLTVV.

This clone has a single count. This chain joins TRBV11-1 and TRBJ1-2; no firm D call. CDR3 size: 13 residues. Germline loops: CDR1 SGHAT, CDR2 FQDESV (reference sequence). Trimming shortened V by 1 base and J by 0 bases, and 3 bases separated the two germline ends. CDR3 coding DNA: TGTGCCAGCAGCTTAGGAGCTAACTATGGCTACACCTTC. It is translated as CASSLGANYGYTF.

V and J are TRBV5-1 and TRBJ2-7; TRBD1 agrees at 9 bases. The CDR3 covers 15 residues. V shed 4 bases, J shed 5 bases, and the junction held 10 bases outside the gene matches. CDR1 and CDR2 from the germline V gene are SGHRS and YFSETQ. The CDR3 DNA follows: TGCGCCAGCAGCCCGGACAGGGGCGCACGGAACGAGCAGTACTTC. Amino acid sequence: CASSPDRGARNEQYF.

This chain links TRBV30 with TRBJ2-2; D uncertain. V shed 1 base and J shed 1 base, with 7 bases lying between them. Germline CDR1 and CDR2: GTSNPN and SVGIG (reference sequence). The CDR3 has 14 amino acids. CDR3 sequence (DNA): TGTGCCTGGAGTGGTCAGGTGAACACCGGGGAGCTGTTTTTT. Protein sequence: CAWSGQVNTGELFF.

This clone appeared a few times. The chain links TRBV6-2 or TRBV6-3 to TRBJ2-1, with a possible D match to TRBD1 (6 bases). From germline, CDR1 is MNHEY and CDR2 SVGEGT. V was cut by 4 bases and J by 4 bases, with 14 bases left in between. This CDR3 spans 15 amino acids. The CDR3 DNA is TGTGCCAGCAGTTCCCAAGGGGGAGTTTACAATGAGCAGTTCTTC. Translation: CASSSQGGVYNEQFF.

V usage is TRBV6-5 and J usage is TRBJ1-6; D gene uncertain. Trimming removed 2 bases at V and 4 bases at J, with 12 bases between. The CDR3 runs to 16 residues. Germline CDR1 reads MNHEY; CDR2 reads SVGAGI. The DNA of the CDR3 is TGTGCCAGCAGTTACCAGGCCAGCAGATATAATTCACCCCTCCACTTT. This sequence encodes CASSYQASRYNSPLHF.

The V call is TRBV6-5, the J call TRBJ2-5; 9 bases are shared with TRBD1. J was trimmed by 1 base and V by 6 bases; bases with no gene match: 6. This CDR3 region has 15 residues. Germline lookup yields CDR1 MNHEY and CDR2 SVGAGI. CDR3 sequence (DNA): TGTGCCAGCAGCCTCGGGACAGGGTTCCAAGAGACCCAGTACTTC. The encoded protein is CASSLGTGFQETQYF.

V is TRBV7-9 and J is TRBJ2-1; D unclear. This CDR3 is 11 amino acids long. V was trimmed by 5 bases and J by 8 bases, leaving 7 bases between them. CDR1 and CDR2 from the germline V gene are SEHNR and FQNEAQ (reference sequence). The CDR3 loop reads CASSPLDEQFF. DNA for the CDR3: TGTGCCAGCAGCCCCCTCGATGAGCAGTTCTTC.

This rearrangement joins TRBV6-4 to TRBJ2-3, with 7 bases that match TRBD2. Germline CDR1 and CDR2: MRHNA and SNTAGT. The junction had 13 bases not matched to a gene; V was cut back by 6 bases and J by 4 bases. This CDR3 contains 16 residues. CDR3 amino acids: CASSVASGTSADTQYF. Written as DNA, the CDR3 is TGTGCCAGCAGCGTGGCGAGCGGGACTTCCGCAGATACGCAGTATTTT.

The gene calls are TRBV5-8 and TRBJ1-5, with D possibly TRBD1 on 6 matching bases. Trimming left V 0 bases short and J 4 bases short, with 23 bases between. Germline loops: CDR1 SGHTS, CDR2 YDEGEE. This CDR3 is built from 19 residues. CDR3 sequence: CASSLVKMTGPGRNQPQHF. The CDR3 bases are TGTGCCAGCAGCTTGGTAAAGATGACAGGACCCGGGCGGAATCAGCCCCAGCATTTT.

This chain links TRBV28 with TRBJ1-5, with 8 bases matching TRBD1. J lost 6 bases, V lost 5 bases, and 9 bases had no gene match. Per germline, CDR1 MDHEN and CDR2 SYDVKM. The CDR3 is 15 amino acids. This chain's CDR3 is CASSPGGASSQPQHF. The CDR3, as DNA: TGTGCCAGCAGTCCAGGGGGCGCGTCAAGTCAGCCCCAGCATTTT. Combining the CDR3 with reference TRBV28 and TRBJ1-5 gives the whole variable domain DVKVTQSSRYLVKRTGEKVFLECVQDMDHENMFWYRQDPGLGLRLIYFSYDVKMKEKGDIPEGYSVSREKKERFSLILESASTNQTSMYLCASSPGGASSQPQHFGDGTRLSIL.

The genes are TRBV19 and TRBJ1-3; maybe TRBD1 (5 bases). Germline V CDR1 and CDR2: LNHDA, SQIVND (reference sequence). The CDR3 loop spans 16 amino acids. V was cut by 2 bases and J by 0 bases, with 11 bases left in between. CDR3 in amino acids: CASSILGGISGNTIYF. DNA for the CDR3: TGTGCCAGTAGTATATTGGGGGGGATCTCTGGAAACACCATATATTTT.

The chain combines TRBV18 with TRBJ2-3; 10 bases line up with TRBD2. The V gene's germline CDR1 is KGHSH and CDR2 LQKENI. The CDR3 extends over 16 amino acids. Unmatched junction bases numbered 8, after V lost 6 bases and J lost 2 bases. The CDR3 region has the DNA TGTGCCAGCTCCATACAAGCGGGAGGGCTCACAGATACGCAGTATTTT. Amino acid sequence: CASSIQAGGLTDTQYF.

V usage is TRBV24-1 and J usage is TRBJ1-1; D unclear. V lost 7 bases to trimming and J lost 1 base, with 9 bases between them. CDR3 size: 13 residues. In germline, CDR1 is KGHDR, CDR2 SFDVKD. CDR3 amino acids: CATSQWSNTEAFF. CDR3 sequence (DNA): TGTGCCACCAGCCAGTGGTCGAACACTGAAGCTTTCTTT.

With regard to this clone: The identical CDR3 is also encoded by other nucleotide sequences in the sample. The gene calls are TRBV19 and TRBJ1-2; 11 bases are a match to TRBD1. V shed 7 bases and J 4 bases; nucleotides not matched to a gene: 5. The CDR3 covers 14 residues. CDR1 and CDR2 (germline): LNHDA, SQIVND (reference sequence). CDR3: CASNTGTGGYGYTF. The CDR3 nucleotides read TGTGCCAGTAACACCGGGACAGGGGGCTATGGCTACACCTTC.

The rearrangement uses TRBV7-9 and TRBJ2-7, with 11 bases matching TRBD2. CDR1 and CDR2 (germline): SEHNR, FQNEAQ (reference sequence). The CDR3 contains 15 residues. Trimming took 5 bases from V and 3 from J; bases not matched to a gene: 6. CDR3 nucleotides: TGTGCCAGCAGCGGGACTAGCGGAGACCGCTACGAGCAGTACTTC. This translates into CASSGTSGDRYEQYF.

The chain couples TRBV19 to TRBJ1-2, with 7 positions matching TRBD1. The CDR3 is 15 amino acids. The germline CDR1 and CDR2 sequences are LNHDA and SQIVND (reference sequence). J was trimmed by 6 bases and V by 10 bases; bases with no gene match: 17. The chain's CDR3 is CATFTSARGRDGYTF. In nucleotides, the CDR3 is TGTGCCACCTTCACCTCGGCTAGGGGGCGGGATGGCTACACCTTC.

The chain links TRBV25-1 to TRBJ1-2; D unresolved. Trimming pared 7 bases from V and 2 bases from J, leaving 11 bases between. CDR1 and CDR2 (germline): MGHDK, SYGVNS. The CDR3 is 13 amino acids. Written as DNA, the CDR3 is TGTGCCAGCACAGCGTACACCAACTATGGCTACACCTTC. Translated, it gives CASTAYTNYGYTF.

The chain employs TRBV3-1 (or the pseudogene TRBV3-2) and TRBJ2-3; 9 nucleotides line up with TRBD1. Unmatched junction bases numbered 5, after V lost 4 bases and J lost 0 bases. The CDR3 length is 16 residues. Per the germline V gene, CDR1 is LGHDT and CDR2 is YNNKEL (reference sequence). The CDR3 bases are TGTGCCAGCAGCCTAAGAGGACAGGGGAGCACAGATACGCAGTATTTT. This gives the protein CASSLRGQGSTDTQYF.

The genes are TRBV2 and TRBJ1-6; unclear D gene. V was cut by 2 bases and J by 6 bases, with 11 bases left in between. The germline gives CDR1 SNHLY, CDR2 FYNNEI. The CDR3 has 15 amino acids. The CDR3 reads CASSEQTTVNSPLHF. The CDR3 DNA follows: TGTGCCAGCAGTGAACAGACAACCGTTAATTCACCCCTCCACTTT.